The present T cell receptor (beta chain) was sequenced within a study of Ad26.COV2.S vaccination and SARS-CoV-2 variants. This clone appeared once. Its target is unknown. Whole-study results and caveats: Analyses of TCR breadth and depth may have underestimated total T cell responses. Vaccinees displayed broader spike-specific TCR repertoires than placebo recipients.

Between the trimmed V and J ends, which lost 1 base and 5 bases, there was a span of 12 bases. Germline CDR1 is LNHNV and CDR2 is YYDKDF (reference sequence). CDR3 length: 14 amino acids. Profiled with immunoSEQ multiplex PCR; TCRdb holds only in-frame clones, not every one. The data show some 190,000 clones, around 85% seen once. The sequence came from a human donor who had recovered from COVID-19. The chain links TRBV15 to TRBJ2-7; tentative D call: TRBD1 (5 bases). This specimen was peripheral blood, taken after recovery from COVID-19. CDR3 bases: TGTGCCACCAGCAGAGGCAGGGAAGCCCACGAGCAGTACTTC. Amino acid sequence: CATSRGREAHEQYF.